This TCR beta chain was identified in a study of blood T cells in healthy people across ages. Through a sample-barcoded 5' primer and a J-beta primer mix, a second PCR was run for roughly 6 to 12 cycles. MiXCR was run by TCRdb on the 5' RACE reads, yielding one entry per CDR3 protein. The sample contains hundreds of thousands of distinct CDR3 sequences, 45% to 70% of which appear only once. The clonotype comes from a man between 40 and 49 years old in good health. Sequencing was carried out using blood.

CDR3 loop: CSARDDWNSEAYEQYF. The CDR3 bases are TGCAGTGCTAGAGACGACTGGAACAGCGAAGCCTACGAGCAGTACTTC. The rearrangement uses TRBV20-1 and TRBJ2-7; no firm D call. Trimming removed 0 bases at V and 2 bases at J, with 17 bases between. Germline loops: CDR1 DFQATT, CDR2 SNEGSKA (reference sequence). The CDR3 sequence is 16 residues long.